The 3 T cell receptor beta chains below were found in one sample sequenced in a study of T cells in Graves' hyperthyroidism and ophthalmopathy. TCR beta CDR3 region amplification was performed from RNA transcripts. The HTBI primer set drove a first-round RT-PCR of the TCR CDR3. One entry per CDR3 protein, called by TCRdb with MiXCR from the multiplex PCR reads. The table shows around 480,000 distinct CDR3 sequences, with approximately 15% occurring only once. The sequencing input was blood. The receptors derive from a woman aged 18-29 years with Graves' hyperthyroidism.

This clonotype has just a few counts. This sequence joins TRBV18 and TRBJ1-2, with no clear D. V lost 2 bases to trimming and J lost 7 bases, with 14 bases between them. This CDR3 has 14 amino acids. Per germline, CDR1 KGHSH and CDR2 LQKENI. The CDR3 spells CASSPKDLQGGYTF. The CDR3 nucleotides are TGTGCCAGCTCACCAAAGGATCTACAAGGTGGCTACACCTTC.

Many counts were recorded for this clonotype. The V call is TRBV2, the J call TRBJ1-5; 7 positions match TRBD1. With 7 bases clipped from V and 4 bases from J, the junction kept 7 bases outside the gene matches. This CDR3 comprises 14 residues. From germline, CDR1 is SNHLY and CDR2 FYNNEI. DNA for the CDR3: TGTGCCAGCAATGCGGGACAGTCGAATCAGCCCCAGCATTTT. It codes for CASNAGQSNQPQHF.

The genes are TRBV29-1 and TRBJ2-5; D is undetermined. The length of the CDR3 is 10 residues. Germline CDR1 and CDR2: SQVTM and ANQGSEA. Trimming shortened V by 5 bases and J by 1 base, and 2 bases separated the two germline ends. CDR3 sequence (DNA): TGCAGCGTTCGCCAAGAGACCCAGTACTTC. It encodes CSVRQETQYF.